This TCR beta chain appears in the sequencing data of a study of T cell clusters in autoimmune cytopenias (dated by TCRdb to between 2018 and 2020). Context from the whole study: Of the approximately 39 healthy donor controls, 22 were female, and the group had a mean age of 56 years and a median age of 59 years. For primary cytopenia, the controls were about 25 age-matched healthy donors, and for secondary cytopenia, the controls were more than 11 age-matched CLL patients. The study was designed to test whether a disease-specific immune repertoire signature usable as a blood-based biomarker is carried by autoimmune cytopenia patients. Alongside healthy, CLL and autoimmune hepatitis controls, autoimmune cytopenia patients had their peripheral blood TRB and IGH repertoires sequenced at active disease and again during treatment follow-up. The comparison group for autoimmune hepatitis repertoires was 20 to 25 healthy donors matched for age and sex. The median TRB sequencing depth was more than 40,000 reads per sample, and the median number of distinct TRB clonotypes was roughly 2,000 per sample.

What the authors observed across the whole study: Compared with active autoimmune hepatitis patients, healthy donors had almost three times as many exclusive TRB clusters, a finding consistent with an autoimmunity-wide signature. GLIPH results suggested that primary autoimmune cytopenia patients were missing physiological T cell clusters, with 50 or so clusters found only in healthy donors compared with fewer than 20 found only in patients. The T cell clusters were defined only in silico, and the functional role of the clusters still needed to be validated experimentally. In the comparison of secondary cytopenia with CLL, no cluster-lack signature showed up, apparently because the dominant lymphoma-associated repertoire masked the signature. The TRB repertoire shifts, including less even repertoires in secondary cytopenia and CLL, mostly reflected lymphoma bias and not autoimmunity.

For each sample, TRB amplification used around 260 ng of peripheral blood genomic DNA, equal to 40,000 or so genome equivalents. A remark on this clonotype: Its antigen is currently not known.

To amplify TRB rearrangements, a touch-down multiplex PCR protocol was run with the TRB-A and TRB-B primer pools combined in a single tube. Illumina adapters and sample indices were added to the amplicons through two consecutive PCR reactions performed with Phusion HS II polymerase. After gel purification with the NucleoSpin Gel and PCR Clean-up kit, the amplicons were quantified by Qubit and checked for quality on an Agilent 2100 Bioanalyzer. Sequencing of the libraries was done on an Illumina MiSeq with 600-cycle, single-indexed, paired-end runs. The authors' pipeline ran thus. TRB reads were aligned and assembled with MiXCR version 2.1.12 using the default MiXCR reference library. A clone was defined by each unique CDR3 nucleotide sequence, and analysis was restricted to productive sequences with at least two reads. Repertoire diversity was assessed with alpha-parameterized diversity profiles (alpha 0 to 5), including the Shannon (alpha 1) and Simpson (alpha 2) indices, which were computed with an R script. The tcR package was used to compute combinatorial TRB VJ usage, which was then compared between cohorts by principal component analysis with ade4. GLIPH was used to cluster TCRbeta CDR3s in pairs of cohorts matched for age and read depth, and a Wilcoxon test was used to compare cluster frequencies. TCRdb reprocessed the reads and provides one entry for every CDR3 protein sequence; no DNA is given. Clone size and V and J calls follow TCRdb, not the original study. This sample's listing comprises thousands of distinct CDR3 sequences. Over 12% of the sample rests with the top ten.

This sample also appeared in a second study, on T cell repertoires in aging, cancer and after chemotherapy. As the second study states: Donors spanned six age groups from 30 or younger to 70 or older, with at least three individuals per group. TCR repertoires from healthy donor controls were recorded over periods of several months to years and showed clear clonal overlap between repeated samplings. The complete dataset included approximately 10 million TCR reads. Untreated patients with hematological or solid cancers showed significantly lower blood TCR diversity and higher clonality than age-matched healthy donors. In healthy donors, the drop in TCR diversity with age came mainly from a loss of richness, whereas in cancer patients a loss of evenness also played a part. An increase in median generation probability over the chemotherapy interval was observed in both cancer cohorts, suggesting that the repertoire was reconstituted through rebound thymic output. It was noted by the authors that conclusions about immunological memory after chemotherapy cannot be drawn from the repertoire data. To examine immunoaging and T cell reconstitution after chemotherapy, the study profiled TCR beta repertoires in peripheral blood from healthy donors and cancer patients. A cohort of 218 cancer patients (approximately 90 with hematological and around 130 with solid cancers) was assembled, and under 100 healthy donors were included as a reference group. MiXCR versions 2.12 and 3.0.5 were used to process the TRB sequences. Shannon diversity, evenness, clonality (one minus evenness), and alpha-parameterized diversity profiles from alpha 0 to 5 were included as repertoire metrics. The IGoR algorithm was used to calculate generation probabilities for clones in the paired samples taken before and after chemotherapy.

This clonotype was obtained from a human donor in good health. The sequencing input was peripheral blood.

The CDR3 reads CASSVTRGGTEAFF. The rearrangement joined TRBV6-4 to TRBJ1-1. Reading the germline V gene gives CDR1 MRHNA and CDR2 SNTAGT. The CDR3 goes from the cysteine to the phenylalanine over 14 residues. No DNA is given.